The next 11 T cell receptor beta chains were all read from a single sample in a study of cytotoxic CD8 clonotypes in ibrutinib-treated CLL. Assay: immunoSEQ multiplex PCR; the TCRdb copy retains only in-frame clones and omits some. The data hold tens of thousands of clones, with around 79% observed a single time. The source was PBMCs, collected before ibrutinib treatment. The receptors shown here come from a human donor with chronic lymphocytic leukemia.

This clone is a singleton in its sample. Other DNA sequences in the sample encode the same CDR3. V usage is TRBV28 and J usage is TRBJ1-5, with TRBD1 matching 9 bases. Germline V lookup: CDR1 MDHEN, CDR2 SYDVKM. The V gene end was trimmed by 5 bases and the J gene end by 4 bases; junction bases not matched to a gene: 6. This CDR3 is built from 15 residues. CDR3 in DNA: TGTGCCAGCAGTCTATCCGGGACAGGGAATCAGCCCCAGCATTTT. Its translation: CASSLSGTGNQPQHF.

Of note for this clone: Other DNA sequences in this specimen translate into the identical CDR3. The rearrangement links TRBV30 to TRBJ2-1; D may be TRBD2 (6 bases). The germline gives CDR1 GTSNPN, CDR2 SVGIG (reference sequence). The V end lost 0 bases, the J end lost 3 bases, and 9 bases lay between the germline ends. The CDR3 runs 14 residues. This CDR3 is CAWSVGSGYNEQFF. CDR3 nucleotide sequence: TGTGCCTGGAGTGTAGGTAGCGGCTACAATGAGCAGTTCTTC.

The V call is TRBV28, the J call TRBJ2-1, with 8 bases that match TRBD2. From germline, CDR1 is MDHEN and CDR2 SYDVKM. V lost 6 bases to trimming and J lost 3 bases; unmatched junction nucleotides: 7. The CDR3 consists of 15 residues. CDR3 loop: CASRPTSGSYNEQFF. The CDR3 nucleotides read TGTGCCAGCAGACCTACTAGCGGCAGCTACAATGAGCAGTTCTTC.

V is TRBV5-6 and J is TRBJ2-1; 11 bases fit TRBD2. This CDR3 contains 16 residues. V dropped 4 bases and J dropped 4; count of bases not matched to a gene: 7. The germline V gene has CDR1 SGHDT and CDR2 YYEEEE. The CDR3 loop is CASSLRTSGYYNEQFF. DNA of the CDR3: TGTGCCAGCAGCCTAAGGACTAGCGGGTATTACAATGAGCAGTTCTTC.

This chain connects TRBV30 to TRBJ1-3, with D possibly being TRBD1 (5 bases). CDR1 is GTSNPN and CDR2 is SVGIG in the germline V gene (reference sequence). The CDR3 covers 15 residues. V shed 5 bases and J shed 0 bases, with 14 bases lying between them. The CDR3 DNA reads TGTGCCTGGGCCCAAACCGGGACCTCTGGAAACACCATATATTTT. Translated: CAWAQTGTSGNTIYF.

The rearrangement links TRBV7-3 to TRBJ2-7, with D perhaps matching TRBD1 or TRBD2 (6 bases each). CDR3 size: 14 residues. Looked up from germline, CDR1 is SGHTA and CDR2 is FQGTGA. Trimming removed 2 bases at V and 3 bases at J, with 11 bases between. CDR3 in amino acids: CASSLEGGYYEQYF. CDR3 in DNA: TGTGCCAGCAGCTTAGAGGGGGGCTACTACGAGCAGTACTTC. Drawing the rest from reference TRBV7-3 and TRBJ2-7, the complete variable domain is GAGVSQTPSNKVTEKGKYVELRCDPISGHTALYWYRQSLGQGPEFLIYFQGTGAADDSGLPNDRFFAVRPEGSVSTLKIQRTERGDSAVYLCASSLEGGYYEQYFGPGTRLTVT.

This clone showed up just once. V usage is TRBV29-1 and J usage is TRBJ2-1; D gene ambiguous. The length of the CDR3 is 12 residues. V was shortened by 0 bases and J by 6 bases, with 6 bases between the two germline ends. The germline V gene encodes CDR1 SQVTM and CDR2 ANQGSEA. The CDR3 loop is CSVEEWGNEQFF. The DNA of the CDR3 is TGCAGCGTTGAAGAATGGGGCAATGAGCAGTTCTTC.

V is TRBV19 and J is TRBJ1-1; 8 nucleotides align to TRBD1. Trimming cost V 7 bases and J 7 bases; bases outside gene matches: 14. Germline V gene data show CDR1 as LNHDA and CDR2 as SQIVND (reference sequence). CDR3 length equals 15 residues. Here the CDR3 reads CASIQLNRGSIEAFF. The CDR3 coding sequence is TGTGCCAGTATTCAGCTAAACAGGGGGAGTATTGAAGCTTTCTTT.

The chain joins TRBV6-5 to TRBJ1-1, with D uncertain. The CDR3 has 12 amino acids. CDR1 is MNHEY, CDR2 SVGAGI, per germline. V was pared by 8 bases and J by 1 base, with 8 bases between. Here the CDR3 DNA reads TGTGCCAGCGAGTCGGCGAACACTGAAGCTTTCTTT. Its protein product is CASESANTEAFF.

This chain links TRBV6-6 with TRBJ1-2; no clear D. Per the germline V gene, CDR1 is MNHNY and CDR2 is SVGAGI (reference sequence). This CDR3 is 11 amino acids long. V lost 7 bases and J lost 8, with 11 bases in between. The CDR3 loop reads CASTYLWGYTF. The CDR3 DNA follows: TGTGCCAGCACCTACCTATGGGGCTACACCTTC.

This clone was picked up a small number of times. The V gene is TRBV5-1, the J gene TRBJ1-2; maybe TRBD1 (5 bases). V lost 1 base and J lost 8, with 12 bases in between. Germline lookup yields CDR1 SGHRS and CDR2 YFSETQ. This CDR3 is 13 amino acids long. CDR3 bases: TGCGCCAGCAGCTTGTCCCAGGGTAGAGGCTACACCTTC. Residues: CASSLSQGRGYTF.